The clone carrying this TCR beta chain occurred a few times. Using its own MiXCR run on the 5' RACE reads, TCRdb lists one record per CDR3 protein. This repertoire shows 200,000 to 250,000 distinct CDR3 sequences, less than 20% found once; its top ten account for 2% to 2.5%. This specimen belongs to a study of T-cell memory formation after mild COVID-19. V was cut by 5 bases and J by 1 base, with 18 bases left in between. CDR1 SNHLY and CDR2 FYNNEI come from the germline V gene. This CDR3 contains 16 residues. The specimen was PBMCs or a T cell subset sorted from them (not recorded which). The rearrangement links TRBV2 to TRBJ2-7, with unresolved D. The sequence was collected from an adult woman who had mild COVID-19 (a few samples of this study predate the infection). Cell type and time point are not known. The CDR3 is CASSSPLQKFSYEQYF. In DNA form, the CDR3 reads TGTGCCAGCAGTAGCCCTTTACAAAAGTTTTCCTACGAGCAGTACTTC.